The next 5 T cell receptor beta chains were all read from a single sample in a study of T-cell reconstitution after alpha-beta-depleted transplantation in children. Unique molecular identifiers were incorporated when the TCRbeta library was constructed. TCRdb redid the calling of the PCR reads with MiXCR, one entry per CDR3 protein. This sample carries 500,000 to 750,000 distinct CDR3 sequences, approximately 12% of them seen once, and the ten largest clones take 2% to 2.5%. The starting material was PBMCs, mostly from graft donor cells, obtained 360 days after TCRalphabeta/CD19-depleted stem cell transplant. These receptors were collected from a male patient between 10 and 17 years old who had a stem cell transplant for acute myeloid leukemia, so the T cells may come from the graft donor.

This clonotype came up a few times. The chain links TRBV6-1 to TRBJ2-7; 7 bases are a match to TRBD2. Looked up from germline, CDR1 is MNHNS and CDR2 is SASEGT. This CDR3 has 15 residues. The J segment lost 1 base and the V segment lost 8 bases, leaving 11 bases of the junction unmatched. The CDR3 spells CASGAGTTRSYEQYF. The CDR3 DNA reads TGTGCCAGCGGGGCCGGGACTACCAGGTCCTACGAGCAGTACTTC.

The chain employs TRBV27 and TRBJ2-2, with D uncertain. Trimming left V 11 bases short and J 0 bases short, with 13 bases between. Germline assignment: CDR1 MNHEY and CDR2 SMNVEV (reference sequence). The CDR3 spans 14 residues. The chain's CDR3 is CAGRLRANTGELFF. The CDR3 nucleotides are TGTGCCGGTAGACTGAGAGCGAACACCGGGGAGCTGTTTTTT.

This clonotype was picked up many times. The chain employs TRBV5-1 and TRBJ2-7; 7 bases match TRBD1. CDR1 is SGHRS and CDR2 is YFSETQ in the germline V gene. The CDR3 has 13 amino acids. V dropped 4 bases and J dropped 7; count of bases not matched to a gene: 8. The CDR3, as DNA: TGCGCCAGCAGCCCTGGGACAGCTAGTGAGCAGTACTTC. Protein: CASSPGTASEQYF.

The sample holds a few counts of this clonotype. The gene calls are TRBV24-1 and TRBJ2-5; D call uncertain. The CDR3 consists of 12 residues. V was shortened by 3 bases and J by 4 bases, with 5 bases between the two germline ends. Germline lookup yields CDR1 KGHDR and CDR2 SFDVKD. CDR3 bases: TGTGCCACCAGTGATCTACTAGAGACCCAGTACTTC. This translates into CATSDLLETQYF.

This clonotype came up many times. The chain carries TRBV2 and TRBJ2-5; TRBD2 matches 8 bases. The germline CDR1 and CDR2 sequences are SNHLY and FYNNEI. Trimming cost V 7 bases and J 5 bases; bases outside gene matches: 12. The CDR3 has 15 residues. The CDR3 region has the DNA TGTGCCAGCATTGGGACTAGGGGCGCGGCGGAGACCCAGTACTTC. It encodes CASIGTRGAAETQYF. The whole variable domain, remainder taken from reference TRBV2 and TRBJ2-5, is EPEVTQTPSHQVTQMGQEVILRCVPISNHLYFYWYRQILGQKVEFLVSFYNNEISEKSEIFDDQFSVERPDGSNFTLKIRSTKLEDSAMYFCASIGTRGAAETQYFGPGTRLLVL.